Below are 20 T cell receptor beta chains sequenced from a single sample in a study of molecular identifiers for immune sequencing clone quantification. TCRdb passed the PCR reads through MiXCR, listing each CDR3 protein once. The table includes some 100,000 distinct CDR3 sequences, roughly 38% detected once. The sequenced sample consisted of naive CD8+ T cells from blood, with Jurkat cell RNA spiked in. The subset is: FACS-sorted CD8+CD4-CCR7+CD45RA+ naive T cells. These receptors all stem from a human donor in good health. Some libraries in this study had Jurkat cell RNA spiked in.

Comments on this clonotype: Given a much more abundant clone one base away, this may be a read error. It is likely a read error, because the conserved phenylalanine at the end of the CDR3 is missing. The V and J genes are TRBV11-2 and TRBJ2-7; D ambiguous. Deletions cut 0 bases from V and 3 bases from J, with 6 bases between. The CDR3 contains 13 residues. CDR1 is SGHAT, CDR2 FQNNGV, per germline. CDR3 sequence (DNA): TGTGCCAGCAGCTTAGATCCGAACTACGAGCAGTACATC. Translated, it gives CASSLDPNYEQYI.

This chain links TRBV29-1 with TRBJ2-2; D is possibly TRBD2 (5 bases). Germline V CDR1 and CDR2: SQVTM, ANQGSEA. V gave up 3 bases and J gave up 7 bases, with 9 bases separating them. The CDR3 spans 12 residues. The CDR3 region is CSVEDEGGELFF. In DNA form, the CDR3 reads TGCAGCGTTGAGGACGAGGGCGGGGAGCTGTTTTTT.

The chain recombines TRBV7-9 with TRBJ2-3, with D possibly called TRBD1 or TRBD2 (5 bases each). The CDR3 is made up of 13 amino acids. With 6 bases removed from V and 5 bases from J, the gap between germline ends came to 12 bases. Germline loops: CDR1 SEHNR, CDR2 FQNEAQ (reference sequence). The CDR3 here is CASRQDFEDTQYF. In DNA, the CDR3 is TGTGCCAGCAGACAGGACTTTGAAGATACGCAGTATTTT.

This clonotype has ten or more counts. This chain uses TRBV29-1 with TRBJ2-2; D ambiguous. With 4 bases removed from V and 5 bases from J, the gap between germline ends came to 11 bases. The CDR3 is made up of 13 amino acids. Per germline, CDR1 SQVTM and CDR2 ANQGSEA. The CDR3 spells CSVVGGETGELFF. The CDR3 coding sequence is TGCAGCGTTGTTGGCGGAGAAACCGGGGAGCTGTTTTTT.

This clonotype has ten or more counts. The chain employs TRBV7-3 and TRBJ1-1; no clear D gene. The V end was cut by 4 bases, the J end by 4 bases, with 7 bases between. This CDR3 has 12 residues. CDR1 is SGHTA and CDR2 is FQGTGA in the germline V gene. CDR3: CASSYDGTEAFF. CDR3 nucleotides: TGTGCCAGCAGCTACGACGGCACTGAAGCTTTCTTT.

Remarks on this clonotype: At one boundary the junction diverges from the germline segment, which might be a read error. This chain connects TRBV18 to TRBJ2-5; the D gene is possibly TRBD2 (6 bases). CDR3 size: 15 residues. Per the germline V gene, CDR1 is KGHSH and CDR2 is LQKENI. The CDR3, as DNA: TGTGCCAGCTCCGCCCCCGGGGAGATACGGGAGACCCGGTACTTC. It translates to CASSAPGEIRETRYF.

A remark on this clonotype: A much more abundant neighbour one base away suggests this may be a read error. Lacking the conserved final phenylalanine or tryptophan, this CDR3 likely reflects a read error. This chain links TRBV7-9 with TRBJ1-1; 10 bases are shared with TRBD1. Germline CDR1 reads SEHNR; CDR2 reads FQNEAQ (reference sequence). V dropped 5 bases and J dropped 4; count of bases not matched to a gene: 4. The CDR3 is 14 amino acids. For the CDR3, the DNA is TGTGCCAGCAGCGCTAGGACAGGGGGCACTGAAGCTTTCTCT. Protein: CASSARTGGTEAFS.

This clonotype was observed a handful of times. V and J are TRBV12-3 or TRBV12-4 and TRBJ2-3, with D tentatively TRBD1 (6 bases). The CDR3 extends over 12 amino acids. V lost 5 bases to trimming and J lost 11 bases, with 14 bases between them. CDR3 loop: CASSAGQTLQYF. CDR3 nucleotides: TGTGCCAGCAGTGCCGGACAGACTCTGCAGTATTTT.

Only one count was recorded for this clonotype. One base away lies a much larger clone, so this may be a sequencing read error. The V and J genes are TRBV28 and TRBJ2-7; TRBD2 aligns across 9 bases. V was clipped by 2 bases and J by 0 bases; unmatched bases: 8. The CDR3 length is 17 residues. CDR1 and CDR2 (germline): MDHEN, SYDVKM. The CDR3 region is CASSLIGTSRSSYEQYF. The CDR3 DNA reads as TGTGCCAGCAGTTTAATCGGGACTAGCAGGAGCTCCTACGAGCAGTACTTC.

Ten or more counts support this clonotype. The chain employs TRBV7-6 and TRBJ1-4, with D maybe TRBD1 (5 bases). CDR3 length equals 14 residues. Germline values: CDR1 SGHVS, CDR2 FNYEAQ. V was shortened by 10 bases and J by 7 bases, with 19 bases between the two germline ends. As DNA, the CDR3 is TGTGCCACTAAACCGGGGCAGGTTTTTGAAAAACTGTTTTTT. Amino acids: CATKPGQVFEKLFF.

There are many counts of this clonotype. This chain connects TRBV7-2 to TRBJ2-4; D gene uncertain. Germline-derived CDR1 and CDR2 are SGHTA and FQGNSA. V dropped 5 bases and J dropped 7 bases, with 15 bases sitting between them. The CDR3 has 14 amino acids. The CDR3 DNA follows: TGTGCCAGCAGCCCCCAGACTGGGCCCAACATTCAGTACTTC. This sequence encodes CASSPQTGPNIQYF.

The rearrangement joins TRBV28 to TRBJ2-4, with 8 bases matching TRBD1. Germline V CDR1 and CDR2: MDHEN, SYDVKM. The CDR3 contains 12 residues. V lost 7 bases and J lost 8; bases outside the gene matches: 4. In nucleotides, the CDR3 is TGTGCCAGCACTAAACAGGGGGACATTCAGTACTTC. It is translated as CASTKQGDIQYF.

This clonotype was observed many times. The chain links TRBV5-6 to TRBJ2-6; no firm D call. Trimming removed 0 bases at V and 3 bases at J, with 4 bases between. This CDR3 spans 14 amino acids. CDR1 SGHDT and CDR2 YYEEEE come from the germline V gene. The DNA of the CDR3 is TGTGCCAGCAGCTTGGGGTATGGGGCCAACGTCCTGACTTTC. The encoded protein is CASSLGYGANVLTF. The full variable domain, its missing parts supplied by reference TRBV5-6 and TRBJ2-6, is DAGVTQSPTHLIKTRGQQVTLRCSPKSGHDTVSWYQQALGQGPQFIFQYYEEEERQRGNFPDRFSGHQFPNYSSELNVNALLLGDSALYLCASSLGYGANVLTFGAGSRLTVL.

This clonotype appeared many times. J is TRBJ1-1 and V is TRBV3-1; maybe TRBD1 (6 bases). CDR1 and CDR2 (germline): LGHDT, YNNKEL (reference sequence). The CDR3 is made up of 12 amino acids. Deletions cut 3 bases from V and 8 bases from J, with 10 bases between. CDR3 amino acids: CASSHLDREAFF. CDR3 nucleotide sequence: TGTGCCAGCAGCCACCTGGACAGAGAAGCTTTCTTT.

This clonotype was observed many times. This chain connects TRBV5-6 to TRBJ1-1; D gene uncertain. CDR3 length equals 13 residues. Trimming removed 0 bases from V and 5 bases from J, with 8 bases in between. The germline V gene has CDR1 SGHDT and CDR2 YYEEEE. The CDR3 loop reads CASSLDGRTEAFF. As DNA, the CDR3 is TGTGCCAGCAGCTTGGACGGTAGGACTGAAGCTTTCTTT.

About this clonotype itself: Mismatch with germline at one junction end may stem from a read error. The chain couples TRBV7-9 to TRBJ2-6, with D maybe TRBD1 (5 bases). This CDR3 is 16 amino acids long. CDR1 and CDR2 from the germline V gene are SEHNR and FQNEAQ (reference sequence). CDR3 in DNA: TGTGCCAGCAGCTTAACAACAGGTGTTGGGGCCTACGTCCTGACTTTC. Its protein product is CASSLTTGVGAYVLTF.

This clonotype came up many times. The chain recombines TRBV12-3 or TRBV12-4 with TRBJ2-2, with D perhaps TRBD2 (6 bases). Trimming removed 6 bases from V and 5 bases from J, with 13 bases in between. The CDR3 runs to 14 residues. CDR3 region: CASRPGGVTGELFF. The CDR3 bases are TGTGCCAGCAGGCCCGGGGGAGTTACCGGGGAGCTGTTTTTT.

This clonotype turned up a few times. The CDR3 bases are TGTGCCAGCAGTCCCCTGGTCGGTAGCGGCTCCTACAATGAGCAGTTCTTC. It translates to CASSPLVGSGSYNEQFF. The J gene is TRBJ2-1, the V gene TRBV12-3 or TRBV12-4, with D tentatively TRBD2 (6 bases). The CDR3 has 17 amino acids. Trimming removed 5 bases at V and 0 bases at J, with 17 bases between.

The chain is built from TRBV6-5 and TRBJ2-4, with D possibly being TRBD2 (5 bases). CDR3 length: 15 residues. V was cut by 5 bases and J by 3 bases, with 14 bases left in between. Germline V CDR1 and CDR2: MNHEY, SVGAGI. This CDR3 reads CASSASQLDKNIQYF. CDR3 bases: TGTGCCAGCAGTGCAAGCCAACTAGACAAAAACATTCAGTACTTC.

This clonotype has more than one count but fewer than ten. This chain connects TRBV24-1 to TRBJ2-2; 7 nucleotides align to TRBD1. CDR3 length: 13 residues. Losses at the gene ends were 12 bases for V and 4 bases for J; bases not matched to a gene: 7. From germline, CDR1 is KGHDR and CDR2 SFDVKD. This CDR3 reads CASRGQVTGELFF. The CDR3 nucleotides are TGTGCCTCTCGTGGACAGGTCACCGGGGAGCTGTTTTTT.